Listed below are T cell receptor beta chains from one sample, sequenced in a study of T cells in Graves' hyperthyroidism and ophthalmopathy. TCRdb re-analysed the multiplex PCR reads in MiXCR, keeping a single row per CDR3 protein. The data show more than 500,000 distinct CDR3 sequences, with roughly 16% seen just once and 3% to 4.5% held by the top ten. What was sequenced was blood. The receptors come from a woman in her thirties with Graves' hyperthyroidism. Each CDR3 is given with its conserved first and last residue. D genes are given only for firm matches. Clone size is not always given. Where it is, it says once, few, many or a class for expanded clones.

D gene	clone size	V gene	J gene	CDR3 protein	CDR3 DNA
TRBD2	.	TRBV7-2	TRBJ2-3	CASSLLAAGGDYRTDTQYF	TGTGCCAGCAGCTTACTAGCGGCCGGAGGCGACTACCGCACAGATACGCAGTATTTT
.	many	TRBV20-1	TRBJ2-1	CSARGSSRGASAWRPYNEQFF	TGCAGTGCTAGAGGCTCTTCTAGGGGTGCTAGCGCATGGAGACCCTACAATGAGCAGTTCTTC
.	many	TRBV30	TRBJ2-3	CAWSLGRVFTDTQYF	TGTGCCTGGAGTCTAGGCAGGGTCTTCACAGATACGCAGTATTTT
.	many	TRBV7-2	TRBJ2-7	CASSFAGTVYEQYF	TGTGCCAGCAGCTTTGCGGGGACAGTTTACGAGCAGTACTTC
.	many	TRBV6-1	TRBJ2-7	CASRPSSYEQYF	TGTGCCAGCAGACCAAGCTCCTACGAGCAGTACTTC
.	once	TRBV6-1	TRBJ2-2	CASSEALVAGELFF	TGTGCCAGCAGTGAAGCGCTCGTAGCCGGGGAGCTGTTTTTT
.	many	TRBV11-1	TRBJ2-5	CASSLYGRSETQYF	TGTGCCAGCAGCTTATACGGGAGAAGTGAGACCCAGTACTTC
TRBD1	many	TRBV19	TRBJ2-2	CASSTPMGQGRTNTGELFF	TGTGCCAGTAGTACCCCCATGGGACAGGGGAGAACGAACACCGGGGAGCTGTTTTTT
TRBD2	few	TRBV5-1	TRBJ2-1	CASSLAASGRARNEQFF	TGCGCCAGCAGCTTGGCCGCTAGCGGGAGGGCCAGGAATGAGCAGTTCTTC
.	.	TRBV28	TRBJ2-2	CASSLLAQVGGELFF	TGTGCCAGCAGTTTACTCGCCCAGGTTGGCGGGGAGCTGTTTTTT
.	many	TRBV28	TRBJ1-1	CASSFRVVNTEAFF	TGTGCCAGCAGTTTTCGGGTGGTGAACACTGAAGCTTTCTTT
TRBD2	.	TRBV9	TRBJ2-7	CASSVWSTSGRGEQYF	TGTGCCAGCAGCGTATGGTCGACTAGCGGGAGAGGAGAGCAGTACTTC
TRBD2	.	TRBV9	TRBJ2-3	CASSRGTSGSVTDTQYF	TGTGCCAGCAGCAGAGGGACTAGCGGGAGTGTCACAGATACGCAGTATTTT
.	many	TRBV24-1	TRBJ2-1	CATSDLVANEQFF	TGTGCCACCAGTGATTTGGTGGCCAATGAGCAGTTCTTC